This T cell receptor beta chain was sequenced for a study of technical replicates of blood from a handful of donors. Data came from immunoSEQ multiplex PCR; TCRdb stores just in-frame clones and leaves some out. This table holds approximately 58,000 clones, approximately 86% found once. This clone was seen a handful of times. The CDR3 is 13 amino acids. Germline CDR1 GTSNPN, CDR2 SVGIG (reference sequence). The clonotype was recovered from a human donor in good health. Some clones in this sample may be carry-over from other donors' samples. Source material: PBMCs. The chain is built from TRBV30 and TRBJ1-2, with TRBD1 as a possible D gene (6 bases). CDR3 DNA: TGTGCTTGCCCGCTTTCACAGGGCTTTGGCTACACCTTC. Translation: CACPLSQGFGYTF.